This TCR beta chain was sequenced during a study of neurological immune-mediated disorders. Study-level findings and limits: Multiple sclerosis was found to have the least TCR clonal expansion, below healthy controls, and HTLV-1-associated myelopathy the most.

Trimming cost V 3 bases and J 7 bases; bases outside gene matches: 9. The CDR3 covers 14 residues. CDR1 and CDR2 (germline): SGHTA, FQGNSA. This clonotype was detected many times. What it recognizes is unknown. Time point described: longitudinal time-point 1 (baseline). 5'RACE employing 10-nucleotide random UMIs yielded the cDNA. From the 5' RACE reads, TCRdb called clonotypes with MiXCR, one entry per CDR3 protein. The sample has around 71,000 distinct CDR3 sequences; approximately 13% are singletons. The chain combines TRBV7-2 with TRBJ2-7, with TRBD2 matching over 7 bases. The TCR sequence derives from a female donor with HTLV-1-associated myelopathy (HAM/TSP). Sequencing input: PBMCs. The CDR3 spells CASSLGGGSGEQYF. CDR3 coding DNA: TGTGCCAGCAGCTTGGGCGGGGGATCGGGGGAGCAGTACTTC.